A selection of T cell receptor beta chains follows, all from one sample in a study of human T cells and chemical hapten exposure. TCRdb re-analysed the RACE reads in MiXCR, keeping a single row per CDR3 protein. The sample lists around 110,000 distinct CDR3 sequences; around 10% were seen once. The sequences come from whole blood, collected in connection with sensitization to the hapten diphenylcyclopropenone (DPC). The origin of the receptors is a woman aged 45-59 years with alopecia areata. Some clones in this sample may be carry-over from other donors' samples. Both conserved end residues are part of each CDR3. The D gene is left open where the match is weak. Clone size is not always given. Where it is, it says once, few, many or a class for expanded clones.

CSARPGRANYGYTF TGCAGTGCTAGGCCGGGACGGGCGAACTATGGCTACACCTTC . . TRBJ1-2 TRBV20-1
CASSFRGFNEQYF TGTGCCAGCAGTTTTCGAGGGTTTAACGAGCAGTACTTC few . TRBJ2-7 TRBV28
CSASYSRLAGAQGYEQYF TGCAGTGCTAGCTACTCTCGACTAGCGGGAGCGCAGGGGTACGAGCAGTACTTC . TRBD2 TRBJ2-7 TRBV20-1
CASTGVRSTYEQYF TGTGCCAGCACGGGGGTCCGCTCCACCTACGAGCAGTACTTC few . TRBJ2-7 TRBV28
CSVSTGDNEQFF TGCAGCGTTTCCACAGGGGACAATGAGCAGTTCTTC many TRBD1 TRBJ2-1 TRBV29-1
CSVNAGGPDTQYF TGCAGTGTTAATGCGGGAGGGCCAGATACGCAGTATTTT many TRBD2 TRBJ2-3 TRBV20-1
CASSQISGNAYEQYF TGCGCCAGCAGCCAAATTAGCGGGAACGCCTACGAGCAGTACTTC many TRBD2 TRBJ2-7 TRBV4-3
CASSFEAPGTGVEQYF TGTGCCAGCAGCTTCGAAGCCCCCGGGACAGGGGTCGAGCAGTACTTC many TRBD1 TRBJ2-7 TRBV3-1
CASSATDRGDGYTF TGTGCCAGCAGCGCCACGGACAGGGGGGATGGCTACACCTTC many TRBD1 TRBJ1-2 TRBV7-9
CASSPDSRSYEQYF TGCGCCAGCAGCCCGGACAGCCGCTCCTACGAGCAGTACTTC . . TRBJ2-7 TRBV5-1
CASRDRIVSTEAFF TGCGCCAGCAGGGACAGGATAGTGAGCACTGAAGCTTTCTTT few TRBD1 TRBJ1-1 TRBV5-1
CASSSTFRQGEDTEAFF TGTGCCAGCAGCTCTACGTTCCGACAGGGGGAGGACACTGAAGCTTTCTTT . TRBD1 TRBJ1-1 TRBV7-9
CASSIFKNEQYF TGTGCCAGCAGTATCTTTAAAAACGAGCAGTACTTC . . TRBJ2-7 TRBV12-3/TRBV12-4
CASSPTTSPLGQYF TGTGCCAGCTCACCGACCACTAGCCCCTTAGGGCAGTATTTT many . TRBJ2-3 TRBV18
CASQQGRSEAFF TGTGCCAGTCAGCAGGGTCGCTCTGAAGCTTTCTTT . . TRBJ1-1 TRBV27
CASSLAGTGGFDTEAFF TGTGCCAGCAGCTTAGCGGGGACAGGAGGGTTTGACACTGAAGCTTTCTTT . TRBD1 TRBJ1-1 TRBV7-8
CASSRTGPYNEQFF TGTGCCAGCAGTCGGACAGGGCCCTACAATGAGCAGTTCTTC few TRBD1 TRBJ2-1 TRBV2
CSATGTSGRGRADTQYF TGCAGTGCGACCGGGACTAGCGGGAGGGGTAGAGCAGATACGCAGTATTTT . TRBD2 TRBJ2-3 TRBV20-1
CSVTGYGGYTF TGCAGCGTTACAGGGTACGGTGGCTACACCTTC many . TRBJ1-2 TRBV29-1
CASSPGQVNTEAFF TGTGCCAGCAGCCCGGGACAGGTGAACACTGAAGCTTTCTTT . TRBD1 TRBJ1-1 TRBV13
CASRMRGNQPQHF TGTGCCAGTAGGATGAGGGGGAATCAGCCCCAGCATTTT . . TRBJ1-5 TRBV19
CSVGEGARSPLHF TGCAGCGTTGGTGAGGGGGCACGGTCACCCCTCCACTTT . TRBD1 TRBJ1-6 TRBV29-1